The 30 T cell receptor beta chains reported below all come from one sample, sequenced in a study of cytomegalovirus exposure and HLA in healthy donors. A multiplex PCR was run with 60 Vbeta primers and 13 Jbeta primers. The data were produced by immunoSEQ multiplex PCR, yet TCRdb's version contains in-frame clones alone and is incomplete. This sample has 150,000 to 170,000 clones, with roughly 74% found just once. The sequenced material came from PBMCs. Receptors were obtained from a young man in good health and CMV-seronegative.

This sequence joins TRBV5-1 and TRBJ1-1; 12 nucleotides align to TRBD1. This CDR3 comprises 16 residues. The V gene end was trimmed by 5 bases and the J gene end by 5 bases; junction bases not matched to a gene: 10. Germline CDR1 and CDR2: SGHRS and YFSETQ. The CDR3 DNA reads as TGCGCCAGCAGTTCCGGGACAGGGGGCTCGGGAACTGAAGCTTTCTTT. Translating it yields CASSSGTGGSGTEAFF.

The gene calls are TRBV7-9 and TRBJ1-4; 7 nucleotides align to TRBD1. Germline CDR1 and CDR2: SEHNR and FQNEAQ (reference sequence). The V and J ends lost 2 bases and 7 bases, in that order; junction bases with no gene match: 4. This CDR3 spans 14 amino acids. The CDR3 loop is CASSLPAGGEKLFF. The CDR3 coding sequence is TGTGCCAGCAGCTTACCGGCAGGGGGTGAAAAACTGTTTTTT.

J is TRBJ2-4 and V is TRBV23-1, with TRBD1 identical over 7 bases. TRBV23-1 counts as an open reading frame of uncertain function. The ends lost 6 bases at V and 6 bases at J; junction bases unmatched: 11. The CDR3 covers 15 residues. In nucleotides, the CDR3 is TGCGCCAGCAGCCCCGGGACAGTGGTAAGAAACATTCAGTACTTC. Amino acids: CASSPGTVVRNIQYF.

This chain connects TRBV10-3 to TRBJ2-7; D unclear. V lost 3 bases to trimming and J lost 1 base, with 10 bases between them. Germline values: CDR1 ENHRY, CDR2 SYGVKD. CDR3 length: 14 amino acids. The chain's CDR3 is CAISDGDGSYEQYV. Here the CDR3 DNA reads TGTGCCATCAGTGACGGAGACGGGTCCTACGAGCAGTACGTC.

This clone appeared a single time. This chain joins TRBV12-5 and TRBJ2-5, with TRBD1 as a possible D gene (6 bases). The germline gives CDR1 LGHNT, CDR2 FRNRAP. The CDR3 has 15 amino acids. Trimming removed 2 bases from V and 6 bases from J, with 16 bases in between. This CDR3 reads CASGLSLGAEKTQYF. CDR3 nucleotides: TGTGCTAGTGGTTTGAGTTTGGGGGCTGAGAAGACCCAGTACTTC.

This clone was picked up one time. V usage is TRBV9 and J usage is TRBJ1-5; D ambiguous. Germline CDR1 SGDLS, CDR2 YYNGEE. The V end was cut by 3 bases, the J end by 0 bases, with 10 bases between. There are 15 residues in the CDR3. The chain's CDR3 is CASSATTNSNQPQHF. For the CDR3, the DNA is TGTGCCAGCAGCGCTACTACTAATAGCAATCAGCCCCAGCATTTT.

The rearrangement links TRBV6-5 to TRBJ2-1; 7 bases fit TRBD1. Germline V gene lookup returns CDR1 MNHEY and CDR2 SVGAGI. This CDR3 comprises 12 residues. With V trimmed by 4 bases and J by 10 bases, 4 bases remained unmatched. The CDR3 DNA reads as TGTGCCAGCAGTTCCCCGGGACAGGAGCAGTTCTTC. Translated, it gives CASSSPGQEQFF.

The chain is built from TRBV6-1 and TRBJ2-7; 9 bases map to TRBD1. Germline V lookup: CDR1 MNHNS, CDR2 SASEGT. V shed 2 bases, J shed 7 bases, and the junction held 12 bases outside the gene matches. The CDR3 is made up of 16 amino acids. The CDR3 DNA reads as TGTGCCAGCAGTGAACCCGGAACCGGGACAGGGCGAGAGCAGTACTTC. This gives the protein CASSEPGTGTGREQYF.

The chain recombines TRBV7-9 with TRBJ1-1; a possible D gene is TRBD1 (5 bases). Germline V gives CDR1 SEHNR, CDR2 FQNEAQ (reference sequence). This CDR3 contains 13 residues. Trimming took 5 bases from V and 5 from J, leaving 12 bases between them. The CDR3 region is CASSPGGVTEAFF. In nucleotides, the CDR3 is TGTGCCAGCAGCCCTGGGGGGGTTACTGAAGCTTTCTTT.

This clone was seen just once. The rearrangement uses TRBV5-3 and TRBJ1-2, with TRBD1 identical over 8 bases. TRBV5-3 has ORF status, its function being uncertain. There are 15 residues in the CDR3. V trimming: 4 bases; J trimming: 5 bases; junction bases outside the gene matches: 10. The CDR3 bases are TGTGCCAGAAGCACGGACAGGGCCCCGGGGTATGGCTACACCTTC. It encodes CARSTDRAPGYGYTF.

The CDR3 nucleotides are TGCGCCAGCAGCTTCGGACAGGGGGAAGAGACCCAGTACTTC. It specifies CASSFGQGEETQYF. V gene TRBV5-1 combines with J gene TRBJ2-5, with 10 nucleotides matching TRBD1. The V and J ends lost 2 bases and 3 bases, in that order; junction bases with no gene match: 1. There are 14 residues in the CDR3. CDR1 is SGHRS, CDR2 YFSETQ, per germline.

This chain uses TRBV5-1 with TRBJ2-5; 7 bases align to TRBD1. CDR3 length: 13 residues. The junction had 6 bases not matched to a gene; V was cut back by 4 bases and J by 6 bases. Germline CDR1 and CDR2: SGHRS and YFSETQ. The CDR3 spells CASSDNRGKTQYF. The CDR3 DNA reads as TGCGCCAGCAGCGACAACAGGGGTAAGACCCAGTACTTC.

The chain carries TRBV7-9 and TRBJ2-5, with TRBD2 as a possible D gene (6 bases). V was clipped by 0 bases and J by 3 bases, with 11 bases between them. The CDR3 consists of 15 residues. In germline, CDR1 is SEHNR, CDR2 FQNEAQ (reference sequence). The CDR3: CASSLARRLEETQYF. DNA of the CDR3: TGTGCCAGCAGCTTAGCGCGACGACTAGAAGAGACCCAGTACTTC.

The CDR3 here is CASSPRGAIDTQYF. In DNA, the CDR3 is TGTGCCAGCAGCCCACGGGGGGCGATAGATACGCAGTATTTT. The V call is TRBV7-8, the J call TRBJ2-3; D may be TRBD2 (7 bases). This CDR3 is 14 amino acids long. V was clipped by 5 bases and J by 5 bases, with 14 bases between them. CDR1 is SGHVS, CDR2 FQNEAQ, per germline.

This chain joins TRBV30 and TRBJ1-1; the D is unclear. V lost 3 bases and J lost 8, with 16 bases in between. CDR1 is GTSNPN, CDR2 SVGIG, per germline (reference sequence). The CDR3 totals 13 residues. The CDR3 here is CAWSARPPGEAFF. CDR3 nucleotide sequence: TGTGCCTGGAGCGCCCGACCCCCGGGAGAAGCTTTCTTT.

In its sample, this clone was seen a few times. The chain is built from TRBV10-3 and TRBJ2-6; 9 nucleotides align to TRBD1. CDR1 is ENHRY and CDR2 is SYGVKD in the germline V gene. Germline trimming cut 10 bases from V and 0 bases from J; bases unmatched to any gene: 7. The CDR3 is made up of 16 amino acids. The CDR3 bases are TGTGCCAGTACCGGGACAGGGTACTCTGGGGCCAACGTCCTGACTTTC. Protein: CASTGTGYSGANVLTF.

This chain connects TRBV18 to TRBJ1-4, with a tentative D call TRBD1 (5 bases). CDR1 is KGHSH and CDR2 is LQKENI in the germline V gene. With 6 bases removed from V and 8 bases from J, the gap between germline ends came to 10 bases. The CDR3 length is 12 residues. The CDR3 coding sequence is TGTGCCAGCTCGCCGACAGAGGAAAAACTGTTTTTT. It is translated as CASSPTEEKLFF.

This sequence joins TRBV29-1 and TRBJ2-1; D is perhaps TRBD2 (6 bases). V was trimmed by 6 bases and J by 9 bases, leaving 15 bases between them. This CDR3 contains 12 residues. Germline loops: CDR1 SQVTM, CDR2 ANQGSEA. The CDR3 DNA sequence: TGCAGCGTCGCCCGGGAGACCATTGAGCAGTTCTTC. Translating gives CSVARETIEQFF.

This CDR3 reads CASSQGQGPISGNTIYF. CDR3 in DNA: TGCGCCAGCAGCCAAGGACAGGGGCCGATCTCTGGAAACACCATATATTTT. V and J are TRBV4-1 and TRBJ1-3; the match to TRBD1 covers 8 bases. Trimming removed 1 base from V and 0 bases from J; junction bases left unmatched: 5. This CDR3 is 17 amino acids long. CDR1 is MGHRA, CDR2 YSYEKL, per germline.

There are a few counts of this clone. CDR3 sequence (DNA): TGTGCCAGCAGTGATAGGACTAGTCGTGCCTACGAGCAGTACGTC. Translated, it gives CASSDRTSRAYEQYV. The V gene is TRBV6-1, the J gene TRBJ2-7; TRBD2 matches at 7 bases. Germline CDR1 is MNHNS and CDR2 is SASEGT. The length of the CDR3 is 15 residues. With 3 bases clipped from V and 2 bases from J, the junction kept 7 bases outside the gene matches.

This clone has a single count. The rearrangement uses TRBV5-1 and TRBJ2-2; the match to TRBD2 covers 8 bases. Trimming at V came to 3 bases and at J to 4 bases, leaving 5 bases not matched to a gene. Germline CDR1 SGHRS, CDR2 YFSETQ. The CDR3 is 15 residues long. The CDR3 spells CASSSSGGGTGELFF. The CDR3 nucleotides are TGCGCCAGCAGCTCTTCCGGGGGGGGCACCGGGGAGCTGTTTTTT.

CDR3 residues: CASKGPLAGPATEAFF. CDR3 sequence (DNA): TGTGCCAGCAAAGGTCCCTTGGCAGGGCCGGCCACTGAAGCTTTCTTT. V gene TRBV9 combines with J gene TRBJ1-1; tentative D call: TRBD1 (5 bases). CDR1 SGDLS and CDR2 YYNGEE come from the germline V gene. This CDR3 is 16 amino acids long. V was cut by 6 bases and J by 4 bases, with 22 bases left in between.

This clone has a handful of counts. The gene calls are TRBV6-1 and TRBJ1-5; D gene uncertain. The V gene lost 5 bases and the J gene lost 5 bases, with 13 bases spanning the gap. Germline V gives CDR1 MNHNS, CDR2 SASEGT. The CDR3 spans 14 residues. This CDR3 is CASSPIIADQPQHF. The CDR3 coding sequence is TGTGCCAGCAGTCCAATAATAGCCGATCAGCCCCAGCATTTT.

The chain has TRBV11-2 and TRBJ2-1; 8 positions agree with TRBD2. The V and J ends lost 1 base and 8 bases, in that order; junction bases with no gene match: 7. Germline CDR1 is SGHAT and CDR2 is FQNNGV. The CDR3 consists of 15 residues. The CDR3 region has the DNA TGTGCCAGCAGCTTAGGGCCCGGGGGGGCTGATGAGCAGTTCTTC. Translation gives CASSLGPGGADEQFF.

The genes are TRBV11-2 and TRBJ2-4, with D perhaps TRBD1 (6 bases). The CDR3 totals 15 residues. CDR1 and CDR2 (germline): SGHAT, FQNNGV. With 3 bases removed from V and 4 bases from J, the gap between germline ends came to 13 bases. The CDR3 protein is CASSFLNDRKNIQYF. For the CDR3, the DNA is TGTGCCAGCAGCTTCTTGAACGACAGGAAAAACATTCAGTACTTC.

Note on this clone: An end of the junction does not agree with germline; a read error may underlie this. The rearrangement links TRBV11-2 to TRBJ1-3; D is undetermined. The length of the CDR3 is 14 residues. The germline CDR1 and CDR2 sequences are SGHAT and FQNNGV. CDR3 protein: CASSLTASGNAIYF. DNA of the CDR3: TGTGCCAGCAGCTTAACAGCCTCTGGAAACGCCATATATTTT.

V and J are TRBV6-4 and TRBJ2-2, with TRBD2 identical over 10 bases. This CDR3 is 14 amino acids long. Germline loops: CDR1 MRHNA, CDR2 SNTAGT. The J segment lost 7 bases and the V segment lost 6 bases, leaving 5 bases of the junction unmatched. In DNA, the CDR3 is TGTGCCAGCAGAGTAAGCGGGGGGGACGGGGAGCTGTTTTTT. Amino acids: CASRVSGGDGELFF.

In this sample, this clone turned up a few times. The V gene is TRBV18, the J gene TRBJ2-7, with a weak D call TRBD1 (6 bases). Germline lookup yields CDR1 KGHSH and CDR2 LQKENI. V shed 1 base and J shed 2 bases, with 12 bases lying between them. The CDR3 totals 15 residues. The CDR3: CASSPLQGPTYEQYF. CDR3 bases: TGTGCCAGCTCACCACTGCAGGGGCCAACCTACGAGCAGTACTTC.

V is TRBV5-1 and J is TRBJ2-1; 9 positions match TRBD1. V was pared by 2 bases and J by 6 bases, with 6 bases of the junction left unmatched. CDR3 size: 15 residues. CDR1 SGHRS and CDR2 YFSETQ come from the germline V gene. The CDR3: CASSLPGTGFNEQFF. Here the CDR3 DNA reads TGCGCCAGCAGCTTACCCGGGACAGGGTTCAATGAGCAGTTCTTC.

The chain links TRBV21-1 to TRBJ2-6; TRBD1 is the table's D call and was not checked against the DNA. TRBV21-1 represents a pseudogene. The CDR3 length is 19 residues. CDR3 sequence reads: CASSDGTKSPGSGANVLTF. The DNA of the CDR3 is TGTGCCAGCAGCGACGGGACAAAATCTCCTGGCTCTGGGGCCAACGTCCTGACTTTC.